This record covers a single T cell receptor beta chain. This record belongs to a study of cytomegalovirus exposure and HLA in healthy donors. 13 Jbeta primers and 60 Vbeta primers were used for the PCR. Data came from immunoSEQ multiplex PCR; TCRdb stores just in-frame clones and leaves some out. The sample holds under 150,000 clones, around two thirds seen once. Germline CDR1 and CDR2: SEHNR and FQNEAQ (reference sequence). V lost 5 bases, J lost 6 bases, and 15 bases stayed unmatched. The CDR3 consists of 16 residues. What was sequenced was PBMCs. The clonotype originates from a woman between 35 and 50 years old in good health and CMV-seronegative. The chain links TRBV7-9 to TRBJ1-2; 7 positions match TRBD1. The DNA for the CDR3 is TGTGCCAGCAGCCTGCCAACAGGGGACGTTGGCCATGGCTACACCTTC. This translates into CASSLPTGDVGHGYTF.